This TCR beta chain is drawn from a study of blood T cell repertoires in COVID-19. Background on the study: Nucleic acid was either cDNA or gDNA, and it came from T cells, B-cell-depleted T cells, or PBMCs.

Per germline, CDR1 WSHSY and CDR2 SAAADI. The CDR3 has 14 residues. The V and J ends lost 6 bases and 8 bases, in that order; junction bases with no gene match: 9. The protocol was immunoSEQ multiplex PCR, while the TCRdb copy is restricted to in-frame clones and leaves out a portion. Here the sample spans around 250,000 clones, 85% to 90% being singletons. The chain combines TRBV10-2 with TRBJ2-1, with 8 positions matching TRBD2. This TCR derives from a man younger than 35 who had recovered from COVID-19. Sequencing was carried out using PBMCs or T cells enriched from blood (not recorded which). This CDR3 is CASRQPGLGDEQFF. DNA for the CDR3: TGCGCCAGCAGACAACCGGGACTAGGGGATGAGCAGTTCTTC.